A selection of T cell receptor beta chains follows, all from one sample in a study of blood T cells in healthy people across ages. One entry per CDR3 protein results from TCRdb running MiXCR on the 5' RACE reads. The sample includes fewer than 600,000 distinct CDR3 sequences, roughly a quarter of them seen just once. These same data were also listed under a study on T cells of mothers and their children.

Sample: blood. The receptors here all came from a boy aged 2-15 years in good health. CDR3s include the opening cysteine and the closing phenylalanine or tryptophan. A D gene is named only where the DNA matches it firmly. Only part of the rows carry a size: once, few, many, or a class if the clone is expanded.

TGTGCCAGCAGCCCGTTCGCGGGGGGGCTTGTCAATGAGCAGTTCTTC CASSPFAGGLVNEQFF TRBV14 TRBD2 . TRBJ2-1
TGTGCTAGCAGCCCTGAGCCCCAACAGGAGCAGTTCTTC CASSPEPQQEQFF TRBV7-7 . . TRBJ2-1
TGCAGCGTTGGGGGGGGCTCCTACAATGAGCAGTTCTTC CSVGGGSYNEQFF TRBV29-1 TRBD2 . TRBJ2-1
TGTGCCAGCAGGAGAGGTAGTAACTATGGCTACACCTTC CASRRGSNYGYTF TRBV6-6 . . TRBJ1-2
TGCAGTGCTAGAGGTGCCGGGAGCTCCTACGAGCAGTACTTC CSARGAGSSYEQYF TRBV20-1 . . TRBJ2-7
TGTGCCAGCAGTTTATCAGTTAGCTCTGGGGCCAACGTCCTGACTTTC CASSLSVSSGANVLTF TRBV28 . . TRBJ2-6
TGTGCCAGCAGCCAAGCAACCGGGACGGGTAGCTACAATGAGCAGTTCTTC CASSQATGTGSYNEQFF TRBV4-2 . few TRBJ2-1
TGTGCCAGCAGCCGACAGAGAAGCACTGAAGCTTTCTTT CASSRQRSTEAFF TRBV7-2 . few TRBJ1-1
TGTGCCATCGGCGGACTAGCGGGAGCTGGCTCCTACGAGCAGTACTTC CAIGGLAGAGSYEQYF TRBV10-3 TRBD2 many TRBJ2-7
TGCAGTGCTTTTCGGCATGCAGAGACCCAGTACTTC CSAFRHAETQYF TRBV20-1 . . TRBJ2-5
TGTGCCAGCGGTTGGATCCGTAACTATGGCTACACCTTC CASGWIRNYGYTF TRBV28 . . TRBJ1-2
TGTGCCAGCAGATCTGGGCCCGAGCAGTACTTC CASRSGPEQYF TRBV7-9 . . TRBJ2-7
TGTGCCTGGAGTGTACTGGCAACAGATACGCAGTATTTT CAWSVLATDTQYF TRBV30 . many TRBJ2-3
TGTGCCAGCAGCTTAGCTAGCGGGAGGAGCTACGAGCAGTACTTC CASSLASGRSYEQYF TRBV7-2 TRBD2 . TRBJ2-7
TGTGCCATCAGCGCTCGAGGGGGGGAATTATATGGCTACACCTTC CAISARGGELYGYTF TRBV10-3 . few TRBJ1-2
TGTGCCAGCAGCAACTGGGACACCTCCTACGAGCAGTACTTC CASSNWDTSYEQYF TRBV5-6 . . TRBJ2-7
TGTGCCAGCAGTTACTGGGGACAGGGGGAATATTCACCCCTCCACTTT CASSYWGQGEYSPLHF TRBV6-7 TRBD1 . TRBJ1-6
TGCGCCAGCAGCGCGGGGGACACGGTCAACTATGGCTACACCTTC CASSAGDTVNYGYTF TRBV5-1 . few TRBJ1-2
TGTGCCAGCAGTTACTCGGTGGGGAGTGAGCAGTACTTC CASSYSVGSEQYF TRBV6-5 . . TRBJ2-7
TGTGCCAGCAGCCCACCGGAAAGGGTGTACGAGCAGTACTTC CASSPPERVYEQYF TRBV3-1 . few TRBJ2-7
TGTGCCAGCTTAACAGGGGTCCAAGAGACCCAGTACTTC CASLTGVQETQYF TRBV2 TRBD1 . TRBJ2-5
TGTGCCAGCAGCCTGATAGCGGGGGCCGACACCGGGGAGCTGTTTTTT CASSLIAGADTGELFF TRBV12-3/TRBV12-4 TRBD2 . TRBJ2-2
TGTGCCAGCAGTTTCGACCTAGCCTCCGAGCAGTTCTTC CASSFDLASEQFF TRBV27 . few TRBJ2-1
TGTGCCACCCTCCAGGGGACAGGACTCAATGAGCAGTTCTTC CATLQGTGLNEQFF TRBV2 TRBD1 few TRBJ2-1
TGCAGCGTCGCGAACCAAGAGACCCAGTACTTC CSVANQETQYF TRBV29-1 . . TRBJ2-5
TGTGCCAGCAGTTACCAGACAGGGGGAGGGACAGATACGCAGTATTTT CASSYQTGGGTDTQYF TRBV6-5 TRBD1 many TRBJ2-3
TGTGCCATCAGGGGGGACACGATGAACACTGAAGCTTTCTTT CAIRGDTMNTEAFF TRBV10-3 . few TRBJ1-1
TGCGCCAGCAGCTTGACAGGGGCCGCTAATGAAAAACTGTTTTTT CASSLTGAANEKLFF TRBV5-1 TRBD1 . TRBJ1-4
TGCAGCGCTAACCAAGGCGTGGACAGCGGCACAGATACGCAGTATTTT CSANQGVDSGTDTQYF TRBV29-1 . . TRBJ2-3
TGCAGCGTTGAAGGTCCTAGGACAGGGAACTATGGCTACACCTTC CSVEGPRTGNYGYTF TRBV29-1 TRBD1 . TRBJ1-2
TGTGCCAGCAGCTTAACAGGGCCCGGGGAGCTGTTTTTT CASSLTGPGELFF TRBV5-6 . many TRBJ2-2
TGCGCCAGCGGTCGTCAAGATACGCAGTATTTT CASGRQDTQYF TRBV5-1 . few TRBJ2-3
TGCAGTGCTCCCATCGGGACGAACACCGGGGAGCTGTTTTTT CSAPIGTNTGELFF TRBV20-1 . few TRBJ2-2
TGCAGCGTTGAAGGGGGACAGGGAAAAAGAAGCTACGAGCAGTACTTC CSVEGGQGKRSYEQYF TRBV29-1 TRBD1 . TRBJ2-7
TGTGCCAGCAGGACAGGGGGAACCCATGGCTACACCTTC CASRTGGTHGYTF TRBV27 TRBD1 . TRBJ1-2
TGTGCCTTTACAGGGCTGGAGACCCAGTACTTC CAFTGLETQYF TRBV6-6 . few TRBJ2-5
TGCGCCAGCAGCCTACTAGCGGGGGGTGGCAATGAGCAGTTCTTC CASSLLAGGGNEQFF TRBV4-1 TRBD2 . TRBJ2-1